Many counts were recorded for the clone carrying this T cell receptor (beta chain). No antigen is known for it. During its preparation, the TCRbeta library received unique molecular identifiers. MiXCR, run by TCRdb on the PCR reads, gives a single entry per CDR3 protein. The top ten clones hold 7% to 9.5% of a sample with some 300,000 distinct CDR3 sequences, 9.5% to 13% of them seen once. The entry originates in a study of T-cell reconstitution after alpha-beta-depleted transplantation in children. Study results and caveats: The main origin of T-cell counts and diversity one year after transplant was newly produced T cells.

The clonotype comes from a boy in the first two years of life with acute myeloid leukemia, due to receive a stem cell transplant. This sample comprised PBMCs, obtained before TCRalphabeta/CD19-depleted stem cell transplant.

The CDR3 loop is CASSPRGGGYTF. The CDR3 nucleotides are TGTGCCAGCAGCCCTAGAGGGGGGGGCTACACCTTC. The chain couples TRBV11-2 to TRBJ1-2, with a weak D call TRBD1 (6 bases). Germline values: CDR1 SGHAT, CDR2 FQNNGV. CDR3 length: 12 amino acids. With 5 bases removed from V and 8 bases from J, the gap between germline ends came to 12 bases.